This T cell receptor (beta chain) was captured in a study of blood T cell repertoires in COVID-19. Looking at the study overall: The United States, Italy and Spain provided the acute and convalescent COVID-19 samples. Sample material is recorded as cDNA or gDNA derived from T cells, B-cell-depleted T cells, or PBMCs.

After removal of 0 bases from V and 1 base from J, the junction contained 0 bases not matched to a gene. Germline V gene lookup returns CDR1 SGDLS and CDR2 YYNGEE. This CDR3 comprises 16 residues. Original processing methods: Using reference gene primer amplification, nucleated cell counts were estimated. The repertoire was sequenced with immunoSEQ multiplex PCR; TCRdb's copy has only in-frame clones and lacks some. V and J calls and clone size are copied from that table; D and trimming were computed from the DNA. The sample contains some 270,000 clones, 84% of which appear only once. Seattle patients were enrolled during active infection and followed longitudinally.

Specimen: peripheral blood. The clonotype comes from a person aged 70 to 79 with COVID-19, enrolled during active disease. The chain carries TRBV9 and TRBJ2-2, with 10 bases matching TRBD2. The CDR3 sequence is CASSVGTSGNTGELFF. The CDR3, as DNA: TGTGCCAGCAGCGTAGGGACTAGCGGGAACACCGGGGAGCTGTTTTTT. Combining the CDR3 with reference TRBV9 and TRBJ2-2 gives the whole variable domain DSGVTQTPKHLITATGQRVTLRCSPRSGDLSVYWYQQSLDQGLQFLIQYYNGEERAKGNILERFSAQQFPDLHSELNLSSLELGDSALYFCASSVGTSGNTGELFFGEGSRLTVL.